What follows is one T cell receptor (beta chain) and its context. The antigen remains undetermined. J was trimmed by 1 base and V by 6 bases; bases with no gene match: 5. The CDR3 loop spans 14 amino acids. The data were obtained in a study of post-analysis software for immune sequencing data. Notes on the study in general: Patients with multiple sclerosis recorded significantly lower normalized Chao1 diversity than controls, the study found. Patients had higher frequencies than controls of roughly five TRBV segments, including TRBV5-6, TRBV5-1 and TRBV20-1.

Incorporated into the TCR beta cDNA libraries were unique molecular identifiers, which served to reduce PCR and sequencing biases. Via MiXCR, TCRdb re-called the PCR reads, giving one row per CDR3 protein. This table holds about 810,000 distinct CDR3 sequences, 53% found once. The sequence was collected from a girl aged 10 to 17 with multiple sclerosis. Input material: blood. The rearrangement uses TRBV12-3 or TRBV12-4 and TRBJ2-7; TRBD2 agrees at 8 bases. CDR3 protein: CASSRAGVSYEQYF. DNA of the CDR3: TGTGCCAGCAGCCGAGCGGGGGTGTCCTACGAGCAGTACTTC.